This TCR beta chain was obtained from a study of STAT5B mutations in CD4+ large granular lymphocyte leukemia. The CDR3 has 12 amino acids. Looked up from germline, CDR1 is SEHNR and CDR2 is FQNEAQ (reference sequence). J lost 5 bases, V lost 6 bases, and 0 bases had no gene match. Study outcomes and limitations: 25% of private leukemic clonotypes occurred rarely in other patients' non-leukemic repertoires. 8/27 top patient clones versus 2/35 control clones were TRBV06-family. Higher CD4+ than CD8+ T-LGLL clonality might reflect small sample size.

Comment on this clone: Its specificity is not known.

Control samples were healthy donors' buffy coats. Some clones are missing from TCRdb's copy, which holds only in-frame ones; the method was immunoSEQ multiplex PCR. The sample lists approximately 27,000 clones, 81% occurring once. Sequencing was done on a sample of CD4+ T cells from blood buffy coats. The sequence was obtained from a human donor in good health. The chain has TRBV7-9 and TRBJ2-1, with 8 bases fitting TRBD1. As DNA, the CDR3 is TGTGCCAGCAGGGACAGGGACAATGAGCAGTTCTTC. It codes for CASRDRDNEQFF.